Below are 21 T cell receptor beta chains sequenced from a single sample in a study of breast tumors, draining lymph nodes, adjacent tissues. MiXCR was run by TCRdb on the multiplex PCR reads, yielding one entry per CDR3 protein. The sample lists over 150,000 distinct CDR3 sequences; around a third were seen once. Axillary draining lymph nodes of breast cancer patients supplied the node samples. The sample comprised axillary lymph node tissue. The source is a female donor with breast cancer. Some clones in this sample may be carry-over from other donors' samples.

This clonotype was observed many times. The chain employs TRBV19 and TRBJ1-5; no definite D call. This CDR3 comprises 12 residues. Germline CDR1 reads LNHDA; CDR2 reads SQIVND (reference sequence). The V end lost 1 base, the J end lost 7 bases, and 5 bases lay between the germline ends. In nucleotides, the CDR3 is TGTGCCAGTAGTATAGGGCGGCAGCCCCAGCATTTT. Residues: CASSIGRQPQHF.

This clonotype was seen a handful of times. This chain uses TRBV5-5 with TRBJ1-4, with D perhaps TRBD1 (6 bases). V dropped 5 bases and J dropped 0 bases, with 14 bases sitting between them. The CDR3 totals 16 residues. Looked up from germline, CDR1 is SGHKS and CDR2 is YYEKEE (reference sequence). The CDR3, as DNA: TGTGCCAGCAGTCCAAGACAGGCGGCAACTAATGAAAAACTGTTTTTT. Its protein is CASSPRQAATNEKLFF.

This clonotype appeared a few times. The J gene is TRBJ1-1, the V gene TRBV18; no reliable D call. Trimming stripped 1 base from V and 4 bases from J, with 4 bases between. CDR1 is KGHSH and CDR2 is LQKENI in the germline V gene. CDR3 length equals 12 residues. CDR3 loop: CASSPQGTEAFF. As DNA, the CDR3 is TGTGCCAGCTCACCACAGGGCACTGAAGCTTTCTTT.

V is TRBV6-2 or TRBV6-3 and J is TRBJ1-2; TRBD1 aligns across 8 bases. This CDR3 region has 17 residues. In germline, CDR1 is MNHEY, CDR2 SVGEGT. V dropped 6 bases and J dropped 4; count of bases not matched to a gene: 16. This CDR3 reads CASRLDAGTGDRYGYTF. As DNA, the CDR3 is TGTGCCAGCAGACTCGACGCCGGGACAGGTGACCGCTATGGCTACACCTTC.

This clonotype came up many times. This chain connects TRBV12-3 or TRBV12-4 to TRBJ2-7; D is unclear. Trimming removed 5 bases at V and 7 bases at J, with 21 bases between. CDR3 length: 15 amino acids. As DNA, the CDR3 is TGTGCCAGCAGTCCAGGACGCACCACCATTTTAGAGCAGTACTTC. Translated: CASSPGRTTILEQYF.

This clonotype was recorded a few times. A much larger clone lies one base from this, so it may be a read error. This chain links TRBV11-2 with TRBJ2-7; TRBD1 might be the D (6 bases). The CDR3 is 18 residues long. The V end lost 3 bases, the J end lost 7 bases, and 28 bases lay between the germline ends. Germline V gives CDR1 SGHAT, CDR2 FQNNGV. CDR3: CASSFGWGPGAISREQYF. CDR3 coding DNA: TGTGCCAGCAGCTTTGGGTGGGGACCAGGGGCCATCTCTCGGGAGCAGTACTTC.

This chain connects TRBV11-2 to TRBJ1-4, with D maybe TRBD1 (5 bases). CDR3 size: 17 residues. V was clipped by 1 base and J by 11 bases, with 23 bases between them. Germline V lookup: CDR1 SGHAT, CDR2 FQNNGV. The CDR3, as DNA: TGTGCCAGCAGCTTAGTCGGGAGTGGGCTAGCGGGGGGGAAACTGTTTTTT. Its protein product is CASSLVGSGLAGGKLFF.

The CDR3 reads CASSYRWDYGYTF. CDR3 DNA: TGTGCCAGCAGCTATCGATGGGACTATGGCTACACCTTC. This chain connects TRBV5-6 to TRBJ1-2, with unresolved D. The CDR3 has 13 amino acids. Germline CDR1 and CDR2: SGHDT and YYEEEE. Trimming left V 3 bases short and J 3 bases short, with 9 bases between.

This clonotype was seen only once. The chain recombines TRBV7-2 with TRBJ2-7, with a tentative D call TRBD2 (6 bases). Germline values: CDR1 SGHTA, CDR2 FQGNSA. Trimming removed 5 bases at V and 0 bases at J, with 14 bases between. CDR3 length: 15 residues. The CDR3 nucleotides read TGTGCCAGCAGCATAACCGGGACTCCCTCCTACGAGCAGTACTTC. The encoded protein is CASSITGTPSYEQYF.

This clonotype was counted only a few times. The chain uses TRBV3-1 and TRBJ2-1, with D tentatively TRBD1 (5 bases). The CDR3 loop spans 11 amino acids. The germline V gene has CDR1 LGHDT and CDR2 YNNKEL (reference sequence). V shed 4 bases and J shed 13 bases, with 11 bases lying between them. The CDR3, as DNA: TGTGCCAGCAGCCTCAGGGCGGCACAGTTCTTC. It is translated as CASSLRAAQFF.

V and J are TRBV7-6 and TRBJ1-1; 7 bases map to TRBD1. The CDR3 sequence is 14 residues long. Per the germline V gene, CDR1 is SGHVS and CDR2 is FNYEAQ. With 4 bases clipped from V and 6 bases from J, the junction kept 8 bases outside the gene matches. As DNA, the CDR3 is TGTGCCAGCAGCTCCGGACAGGCCGCCGCTGAAGCTTTCTTT. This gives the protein CASSSGQAAAEAFF.

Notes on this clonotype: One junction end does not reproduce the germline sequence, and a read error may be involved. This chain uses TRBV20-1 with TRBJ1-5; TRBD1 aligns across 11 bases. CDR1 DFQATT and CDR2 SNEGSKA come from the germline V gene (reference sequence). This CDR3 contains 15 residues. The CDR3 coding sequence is TGCAGTGTTAGAGATCGGACAGGGGGCTATCAGCCCCAGCATTTT. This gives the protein CSVRDRTGGYQPQHF.

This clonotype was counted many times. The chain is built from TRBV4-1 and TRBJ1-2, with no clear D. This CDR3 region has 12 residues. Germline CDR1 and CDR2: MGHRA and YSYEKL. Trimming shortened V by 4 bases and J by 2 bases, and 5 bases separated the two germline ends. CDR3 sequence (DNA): TGCGCCAGCAGCCCCCCAAACTATGGCTACACCTTC. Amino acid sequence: CASSPPNYGYTF.

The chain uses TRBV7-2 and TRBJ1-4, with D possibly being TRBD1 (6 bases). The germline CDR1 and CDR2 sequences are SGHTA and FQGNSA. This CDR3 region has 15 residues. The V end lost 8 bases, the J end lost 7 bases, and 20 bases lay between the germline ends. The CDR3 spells CASSGTGGLSEKLFF. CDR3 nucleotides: TGTGCCAGCTCAGGGACGGGGGGGCTAAGTGAAAAACTGTTTTTT. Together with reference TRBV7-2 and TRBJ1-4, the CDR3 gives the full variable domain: GAGVSQSPSNKVTEKGKDVELRCDPISGHTALYWYRQSLGQGLEFLIYFQGNSAPDKSGLPSDRFSAERTGGSVSTLTIQRTQQEDSAVYLCASSGTGGLSEKLFFGSGTQLSVL.

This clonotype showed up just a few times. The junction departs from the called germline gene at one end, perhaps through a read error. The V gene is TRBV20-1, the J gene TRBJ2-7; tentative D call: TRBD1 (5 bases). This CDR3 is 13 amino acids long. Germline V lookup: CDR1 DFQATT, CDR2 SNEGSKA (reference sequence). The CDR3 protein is CGASQGLSYEQYF. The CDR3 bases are TGCGGTGCTAGTCAGGGTCTCTCCTACGAGCAGTACTTC.

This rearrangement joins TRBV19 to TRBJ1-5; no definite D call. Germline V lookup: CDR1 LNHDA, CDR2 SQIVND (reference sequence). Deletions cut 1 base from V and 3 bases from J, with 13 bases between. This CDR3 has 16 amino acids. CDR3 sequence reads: CASSIAFGQLNQPQHF. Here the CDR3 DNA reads TGTGCCAGTAGTATAGCGTTTGGCCAGCTCAATCAGCCCCAGCATTTT.

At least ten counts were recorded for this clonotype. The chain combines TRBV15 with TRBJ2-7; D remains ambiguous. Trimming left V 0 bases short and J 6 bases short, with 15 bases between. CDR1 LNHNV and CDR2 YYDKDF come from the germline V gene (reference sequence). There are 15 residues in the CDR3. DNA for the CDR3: TGTGCCACCAGCAGAGACGACGCTCGTTGGGGCGAGCAGTACTTC. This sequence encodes CATSRDDARWGEQYF. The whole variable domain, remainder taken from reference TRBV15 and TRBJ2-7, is DAMVIQNPRYQVTQFGKPVTLSCSQTLNHNVMYWYQQKSSQAPKLLFHYYDKDFNNEADTPDNFQSRRPNTSFCFLDIRSPGLGDTAMYLCATSRDDARWGEQYFGPGTRLTVT.

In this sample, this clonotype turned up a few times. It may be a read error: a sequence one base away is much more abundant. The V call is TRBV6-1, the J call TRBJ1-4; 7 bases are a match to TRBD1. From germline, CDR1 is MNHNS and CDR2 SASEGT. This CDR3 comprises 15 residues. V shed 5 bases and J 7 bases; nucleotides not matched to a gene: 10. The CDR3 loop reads CASSPLTGRGEKLFF. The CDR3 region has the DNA TGTGCCAGCAGTCCCTTGACAGGGAGGGGTGAAAAACTGTTTTTT.

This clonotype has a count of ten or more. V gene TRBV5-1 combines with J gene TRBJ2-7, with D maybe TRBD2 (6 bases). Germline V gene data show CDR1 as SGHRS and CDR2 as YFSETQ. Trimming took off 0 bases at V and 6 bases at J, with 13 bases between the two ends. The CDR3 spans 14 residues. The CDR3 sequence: CASSLVGGAGEQYF. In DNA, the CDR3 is TGCGCCAGCAGCTTGGTAGGCGGGGCAGGCGAGCAGTACTTC.

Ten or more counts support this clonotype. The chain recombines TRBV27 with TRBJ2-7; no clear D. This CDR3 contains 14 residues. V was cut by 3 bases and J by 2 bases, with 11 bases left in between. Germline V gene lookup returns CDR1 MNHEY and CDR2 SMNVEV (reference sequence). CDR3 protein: CASSFTPEAYEQYF. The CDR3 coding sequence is TGTGCCAGCAGTTTCACCCCCGAGGCCTACGAGCAGTACTTC.

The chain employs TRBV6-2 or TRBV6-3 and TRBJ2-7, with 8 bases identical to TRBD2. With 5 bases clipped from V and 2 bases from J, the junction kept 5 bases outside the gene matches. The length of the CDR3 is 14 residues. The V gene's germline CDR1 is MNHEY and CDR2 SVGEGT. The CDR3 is CASSLSGLAYEQYF. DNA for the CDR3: TGTGCCAGCAGTCTCTCGGGACTAGCCTACGAGCAGTACTTC.